This T cell receptor (beta chain) came from a study of shared clonotypes between healthy human individuals. Study-wide background: For every donor, three CD4 naive, three CD4 memory, two CD8 naive and one CD8 memory plates were used. Study-wide results and caveats: Sampling covered blood only; tissue repertoires likely differ.

The sorted-subset replicate PCRs were given 200 ng DNA, which is 25,000 to 35,000 T cell genomes. The table came from immunoSEQ multiplex PCR; TCRdb's copy has only in-frame clones and leaves some out. The sample lists 2 million to 3 million clones; 93% were seen once. Points on this clone: Its antigen remains unknown.

V was clipped by 6 bases and J by 3 bases, with 15 bases between them. CDR1 and CDR2 from the germline V gene are MRHNA and SNTAGT. The CDR3 totals 14 residues. The V gene is TRBV6-4, the J gene TRBJ2-7; D might be TRBD2 (6 bases). Sequencing was carried out using naive CD4+ T cells from PBMCs. Documented subset: CD45RA+ positively selected. This receptor was obtained from a young man in good health. Some clones in this sample may be carry-over from other donors' samples. The CDR3 bases are TGTGCCAGCAGGATGGGACTCCGGCTCTACGAGCAGTACTTC. Residues: CASRMGLRLYEQYF.